The sequence of this TCR beta chain was determined in a study of metastatic and nonmetastatic thyroid tumors. For the study at large: It was across blood and tumor or nodule tissue from malignant and benign thyroid patients that repertoires were compared. Study results and limitations: According to reports, the diversity of TCR beta was significantly higher in malignant thyroid tumors than in benign nodules, and this held in both blood and tumor samples.

A word on this clone: The antigen is undetermined.

Thyroid surgery took place with no prior treatment in any patient. Original processing notes: Clinicopathological groups of papillary thyroid cancer showed CDR3 differences that were used to build a distant-metastasis classifier. TCRdb re-clonotyped the PCR reads via MiXCR. The V and J calls reflect TCRdb's pipeline rather than the authors' work. Of about 13,000 clones in the sample, approximately 26% are singletons; the top ten hold around a sixth. Germline CDR1 DFQATT, CDR2 SNEGSKA (reference sequence). The CDR3 covers 15 residues. V lost 5 bases, J lost 2 bases, and 19 bases lay in between. The chain has TRBV20-1 and TRBJ2-7; perhaps D is TRBD1 or TRBD2 (5 bases each). The sequenced sample was tumor tissue. The origin of this receptor is a female donor with papillary thyroid cancer or a benign thyroid nodule (not recorded which). Some clones in this sample may be carry-over from other donors' samples. Here the CDR3 DNA reads TGCAGTGCTTACAGGACTGGCTGGACCACCTACGAGCAGTACTTC. Encoded protein: CSAYRTGWTTYEQYF.